A selection of T cell receptor beta chains follows, all from one sample in a study of blood T cell repertoires in COVID-19. The assay was immunoSEQ multiplex PCR, and TCRdb's table has in-frame clones only and misses some. The sample includes 340,000 or so clones, about 86% of them seen just once. Sequencing was done on a sample of PBMCs or T cells enriched from blood (not recorded which). These receptors were taken from a middle-aged woman with acute COVID-19. The CDR3 runs from the conserved cysteine through the conserved F or W. Each record gives: V gene, D gene, J gene, CDR3 length, clone size, CDR3 DNA, CDR3 protein. D genes are given only for firm matches. Clone size is not always given. Where it is, it says once, few, many or a class for expanded clones.

>TRBV6-2/TRBV6-3|.|TRBJ2-5|14|.
TGTGCCAGCAGCCCCTGGGGGGTGGGGGAGACCCAGTACTTC
CASSPWGVGETQYF
>TRBV5-1|TRBD2|TRBJ2-3|15|.
TGCGCCAGCAGCCCACCGGGACTAGCCACAGATACGCAGTATTTT
CASSPPGLATDTQYF
>TRBV7-9|TRBD2|TRBJ2-1|13|.
TGTGCCAGCAGCTCTCCGGGACTAGCGGGTCAGTTCTTC
CASSSPGLAGQFF
>TRBV6-1|.|TRBJ2-7|14|.
TGTGCCAGCAGTGAACCCAGACTAGCCTACGAGCAGTACTTC
CASSEPRLAYEQYF
>TRBV11-2|.|TRBJ2-3|14|.
TGTGCCAGCAGCTCGTCCCTTGTGGAGAGTACGCAGTATTTT
CASSSSLVESTQYF
>TRBV28|TRBD2|TRBJ2-1|15|.
TGTGCCAGCAGTTTATATACGGGACTAGCCCATGAGCAGTTCTTC
CASSLYTGLAHEQFF
>TRBV15|TRBD2|TRBJ2-7|15|.
TGTGCCACCAGCAAAGGGACTAGCGAGCCCTACGAGCAGTACTTC
CATSKGTSEPYEQYF
>TRBV18|TRBD1|TRBJ2-1|15|once
TGTGCCAGCTCACCTTCGGACAGGGGGCGCACTGAGCAGTTCTTC
CASSPSDRGRTEQFF
>TRBV4-3|.|TRBJ1-1|13|.
TGCGCCAGCAGCTTGAATTCAGGCACTGAAGCTTTCTTT
CASSLNSGTEAFF
>TRBV4-3|.|TRBJ2-2|17|few
TGCGCCAGCAGCCAAGATGTACAGGGTGTATACACCGGGGAGCTGTTTTTT
CASSQDVQGVYTGELFF
>TRBV28|.|TRBJ2-1|13|.
TGTGCCAGCAGTTTGCCACAGAACAATGAGCAGTTCTTC
CASSLPQNNEQFF
>TRBV28|TRBD1|TRBJ1-3|15|once
TGTGCCACCGAGAGACAGGGGAGCTCTGGAAACACCATATATTTT
CATERQGSSGNTIYF
>TRBV6-5|.|TRBJ1-5|13|.
TGTGCCAGCAGTTACACTTATCAATCGCCCCAGCATTTT
CASSYTYQSPQHF
>TRBV5-1|TRBD2|TRBJ2-1|15|.
TGCGCCAGCAGGGCGACCGGGACTAGCCACAATGAGCAGTTCTTC
CASRATGTSHNEQFF
>TRBV5-1|.|TRBJ1-5|15|.
TGCGCCAGCAGCTTGCTCGGGGTGTCGGGTCAGCCCCAGCATTTT
CASSLLGVSGQPQHF
>TRBV27|TRBD1|TRBJ1-5|18|once
TGTGCCAGCAGTTTGGCGGGACAGGGGAGGGTTGTCAATCAGCCCCAGCATTTT
CASSLAGQGRVVNQPQHF
>TRBV5-1|.|TRBJ2-1|14|.
TGCGCCAGCAGCTTGCGAGCGGATTACAATGAGCAGTTCTTC
CASSLRADYNEQFF
>TRBV6-4|TRBD2|TRBJ2-2|16|.
TGTGCCAGCAGTCGAACTAGCGGGCGGAACACCGGGGAGCTGTTTTTT
CASSRTSGRNTGELFF
>TRBV19|TRBD1|TRBJ2-5|15|.
TGTGCCAGTAGTCTGGGACAGGGACAACAAGAGACCCAGTACTTC
CASSLGQGQQETQYF
>TRBV27|TRBD2|TRBJ2-2|16|.
TGTGCCAGCAGTCTACCTAGCGGGGGGGCAACCGGGGAGCTGTTTTTT
CASSLPSGGATGELFF
>TRBV5-1|.|TRBJ1-2|14|.
TGCGCCAGCAGCTTAGACAACCCTAACTATGGCTACACCTTC
CASSLDNPNYGYTF
>TRBV2|.|TRBJ2-5|13|.
TGTGCCAGCACCCCCGGGGGTCAAGAGACCCAGTACTTC
CASTPGGQETQYF
>TRBV28|.|TRBJ2-2|15|few
TGTGCCAGCAGTCCCGGGCGGGGAAACACCGGGGAGCTGTTTTTT
CASSPGRGNTGELFF
>TRBV28|TRBD2|TRBJ2-3|17|.
TGTGCCAGCTCGGTCGGAGGGGAGGGCCTCTTGGCAGATACGCAGTATTTT
CASSVGGEGLLADTQYF
>TRBV5-1|TRBD1|TRBJ1-2|14|.
TGCGCCAGCAGCACCGACAGGGGTGGCTATGGCTACACCTTC
CASSTDRGGYGYTF
>TRBV7-2|.|TRBJ2-1|12|.
TGTGCCAGCAGCTCCCTGACTCGGGAGCAGTTCTTC
CASSSLTREQFF
>TRBV28|TRBD1|TRBJ2-7|13|.
TGTGCCAGCAGCGGGACAGCCCCCTACGAGCAGTACTTC
CASSGTAPYEQYF
>TRBV28|TRBD1|TRBJ1-5|15|once
TGTGCCAGCAGTTTGCCCGGGACAGGGGATCAGCCCCAGCATTTT
CASSLPGTGDQPQHF
>TRBV18|.|TRBJ1-5|13|.
TGTGCCAGCTCACCATCACAGGATATCCCCCAGCATTTT
CASSPSQDIPQHF
>TRBV7-9|.|TRBJ1-4|16|.
TGTGCCAGCAGCTATTACCCTCCCCCTCACTATGAAAAACTGTTTTTT
CASSYYPPPHYEKLFF
>TRBV2|.|TRBJ1-2|18|.
TGTGCCAGCAGTGAACTAGGCGACAGCATGACCACTAACTATGGCTACACCTTC
CASSELGDSMTTNYGYTF
>TRBV28|TRBD1|TRBJ2-5|17|few
TGTGCCAGCAGCCTAGGCAGGGGGCATCTCGGGGGAGAGACCCAGTACTTC
CASSLGRGHLGGETQYF
>TRBV9|TRBD1|TRBJ2-5|17|.
TGTGCCAGCAGCGTAGCTACGGGCGGACAGGGGTTGGAGACCCAGTACTTC
CASSVATGGQGLETQYF
>TRBV19|.|TRBJ1-2|14|.
TGTGCCAGTAGCCGTGACACCAACCCCTATGGCTACACCTTC
CASSRDTNPYGYTF
>TRBV28|.|TRBJ2-1|13|.
TGTGCCAGCAGTCCCCTGGACAGCAATGAGCAGTTCTTC
CASSPLDSNEQFF
>TRBV6-4|.|TRBJ1-3|13|once
TGTGCCATAAGACAGCTCTCTGGAAACACCATATATTTT
CAIRQLSGNTIYF
>TRBV4-1|.|TRBJ1-2|14|.
TGCGCCAGCAGCCAAGACCAGGGTAGTTGGGGCTACACCTTC
CASSQDQGSWGYTF